Each of the 20 T cell receptor beta chains below was sequenced from the same sample in a study of blood T cell repertoires in COVID-19. The data were produced by immunoSEQ multiplex PCR, yet TCRdb's version contains in-frame clones alone and is incomplete. Among 300,000 to 350,000 clones, more than 75% were seen once, and the ten largest hold 6% to 7%. Sequencing used peripheral blood. These receptors all come from a woman in her forties or fifties with COVID-19, enrolled during active disease.

Only one count was recorded for this clone. The rearrangement joins TRBV5-4 to TRBJ2-2, with TRBD2 matching over 9 bases. V shed 2 bases and J 6 bases; nucleotides not matched to a gene: 11. In germline, CDR1 is SGHNT, CDR2 YYREEE (reference sequence). CDR3 length: 17 residues. The CDR3, as DNA: TGTGCCAGCAGCTTTAGGGGCGGGAGGGCCAGCTCCGGGGAGCTGTTTTTT. Translation gives CASSFRGGRASSGELFF.

This clone was observed at least ten times. The chain combines TRBV7-9 with TRBJ2-7, with 13 bases aligning to TRBD2. This CDR3 region has 17 residues. V shed 2 bases and J 2 bases; nucleotides not matched to a gene: 6. Germline assignment: CDR1 SEHNR and CDR2 FQNEAQ (reference sequence). The CDR3 bases are TGTGCCAGCAGCTTATCCCCCGGGACTAGCGGGACCTACGAGCAGTACTTC. Its translation is CASSLSPGTSGTYEQYF.

V gene TRBV27 combines with J gene TRBJ2-1, with a tentative D call TRBD2 (6 bases). The length of the CDR3 is 12 residues. Germline-derived CDR1 and CDR2 are MNHEY and SMNVEV (reference sequence). Deletions cut 6 bases from V and 4 bases from J, with 7 bases between. The CDR3 reads CASRGTYNEQFF. The CDR3 coding sequence is TGTGCCAGCAGGGGGACTTACAATGAGCAGTTCTTC.

V gene TRBV7-9 combines with J gene TRBJ2-1, with 12 bases fitting TRBD2. There are 18 residues in the CDR3. Trimming took 3 bases from V and 5 from J; bases not matched to a gene: 11. Per germline, CDR1 SEHNR and CDR2 FQNEAQ (reference sequence). CDR3 DNA: TGTGCCAGCAGCTTCCGGACTAGCGGGACAAAACTACACAATGAGCAGTTCTTC. Protein: CASSFRTSGTKLHNEQFF.

The CDR3 DNA is TGTGCCAGCAGCTTAGTCGGCGGGAGGGCCTCGGTCGAGCAGTACTTC. Its translation: CASSLVGGRASVEQYF. The chain uses TRBV7-2 and TRBJ2-7, with 9 nucleotides matching TRBD2. Per the germline V gene, CDR1 is SGHTA and CDR2 is FQGNSA. The CDR3 sequence is 16 residues long. Trimming cost V 1 base and J 6 bases; bases outside gene matches: 10.

V and J are TRBV6-2 or TRBV6-3 and TRBJ1-2, with 10 bases lining up with TRBD1. Germline CDR1 reads MNHEY; CDR2 reads SVGEGT. CDR3 size: 15 residues. The junction had 3 bases not matched to a gene; V was cut back by 0 bases and J by 5 bases. This CDR3 is CASSYSKGQGYGYTF. For the CDR3, the DNA is TGTGCCAGCAGTTACTCGAAGGGACAGGGGTATGGCTACACCTTC.

This clone has a handful of counts. The rearrangement links TRBV11-2 to TRBJ1-2; D is uncertain. The germline CDR1 and CDR2 sequences are SGHAT and FQNNGV. Deletions cut 3 bases from V and 1 base from J, with 3 bases between. The CDR3 covers 12 residues. This CDR3 reads CASSFGNYGYTF. The CDR3 nucleotides are TGTGCCAGCAGCTTCGGTAACTATGGCTACACCTTC. Filled out from reference TRBV11-2 and TRBJ1-2, the complete variable domain reads EAGVAQSPRYKIIEKRQSVAFWCNPISGHATLYWYQQILGQGPKLLIQFQNNGVVDDSQLPKDRFSAERLKGVDSTLKIQPAKLEDSAVYLCASSFGNYGYTFGSGTRLTVV.

The chain joins TRBV29-1 to TRBJ2-7; 8 positions match TRBD1. From germline, CDR1 is SQVTM and CDR2 ANQGSEA. This CDR3 contains 14 residues. V shed 1 base and J 7 bases; nucleotides not matched to a gene: 9. The CDR3 DNA is TGCAGCGTTGAAGGTCGACAGGGGACTCTGGAGCAGTACTTC. Translated: CSVEGRQGTLEQYF.

This sequence joins TRBV6-5 and TRBJ1-1; D is possibly TRBD1 (6 bases). V was shortened by 5 bases and J by 1 base, with 11 bases between the two germline ends. CDR1 is MNHEY, CDR2 SVGAGI, per germline. The CDR3 is made up of 14 amino acids. CDR3 DNA sequence: TGTGCCAGCAGTCGGGGGGGGGCGAACACTGAAGCTTTCTTT. Translation: CASSRGGANTEAFF.

This clone has just one count. This chain joins TRBV5-5 and TRBJ2-4; D is unclear. Trimming left V 0 bases short and J 0 bases short, with 13 bases between. CDR1 SGHKS and CDR2 YYEKEE come from the germline V gene (reference sequence). The CDR3 runs to 17 residues. Here the CDR3 DNA reads TGTGCCAGCAGCTTGGTTGCACTCCCGGTAGCCAAAAACATTCAGTACTTC. Residues: CASSLVALPVAKNIQYF.

To note about this clone: Other DNA sequences within the sample encode an identical CDR3. The V and J genes are TRBV6-5 and TRBJ1-5; possibly TRBD1 for D (5 bases). CDR3 length: 15 residues. Trimming cost V 0 bases and J 2 bases, with 8 bases left between them. Germline CDR1 and CDR2: MNHEY and SVGAGI. CDR3 sequence reads: CASSYSRGGNQPQHF. CDR3 in DNA: TGTGCCAGCAGTTACTCCCGGGGGGGCAATCAGCCCCAGCATTTT.

The chain is built from TRBV28 and TRBJ2-7; no clear D. V was clipped by 6 bases and J by 3 bases, with 15 bases between them. The CDR3 is 14 amino acids. Germline V CDR1 and CDR2: MDHEN, SYDVKM. CDR3 nucleotide sequence: TGTGCCAGCAGAACGTTTCCAAGAGTCTACGAGCAGTACTTC. This codes for CASRTFPRVYEQYF.

The rearrangement uses TRBV5-1 and TRBJ1-3, with TRBD1 matching over 7 bases. The V gene's germline CDR1 is SGHRS and CDR2 YFSETQ. Losses at the gene ends were 4 bases for V and 0 bases for J; bases not matched to a gene: 7. CDR3 length: 16 amino acids. DNA of the CDR3: TGCGCCAGCAGCGAGACAGGGACTTTCTCTGGAAACACCATATATTTT. As protein: CASSETGTFSGNTIYF.

The rearrangement links TRBV19 to TRBJ1-3, with 9 bases matching TRBD1. V was clipped by 3 bases and J by 4 bases; unmatched bases: 4. CDR1 and CDR2 from the germline V gene are LNHDA and SQIVND (reference sequence). The CDR3 contains 15 residues. DNA for the CDR3: TGTGCCAGTAGTATTTACAGGGGGCAAGGAAACACCATATATTTT. It translates to CASSIYRGQGNTIYF.

The gene calls are TRBV2 and TRBJ2-1, with D possibly TRBD2 on 5 matching bases. Trimming took 4 bases from V and 4 from J, leaving 8 bases between them. The CDR3 length is 13 residues. Germline V gene sequence: CDR1 SNHLY, CDR2 FYNNEI. CDR3 region: CASSVRGYNEQFF. CDR3 nucleotides: TGTGCCAGCAGTGTCCGAGGGTACAATGAGCAGTTCTTC.

Only one count was recorded for this clone. This rearrangement joins TRBV30 to TRBJ1-3, with a tentative D call TRBD1 (5 bases). With 0 bases removed from V and 4 bases from J, the gap between germline ends came to 16 bases. Germline assignment: CDR1 GTSNPN and CDR2 SVGIG (reference sequence). The CDR3 has 16 amino acids. As DNA, the CDR3 is TGTGCCTGGAGTGTCGGCGGTGCAGGGATAGGAAACACCATATATTTT. Its protein is CAWSVGGAGIGNTIYF.

The chain links TRBV7-9 to TRBJ2-1; D is uncertain. Trimming took off 1 base at V and 1 base at J, with 14 bases between the two ends. In germline, CDR1 is SEHNR, CDR2 FQNEAQ (reference sequence). The CDR3 sequence is 17 residues long. CDR3 loop: CASSLDGAFLSYNEQFF. CDR3 coding DNA: TGTGCCAGCAGCTTAGATGGAGCGTTCCTTTCCTACAATGAGCAGTTCTTC.

CDR3 loop: CASSVNLAGGGETQYF. CDR3 coding DNA: TGTGCCAGCAGCGTCAACTTAGCGGGAGGGGGAGAGACCCAGTACTTC. This chain connects TRBV9 to TRBJ2-5; 11 nucleotides agree with TRBD2. The ends lost 2 bases at V and 4 bases at J; junction bases unmatched: 7. Germline CDR1 is SGDLS and CDR2 is YYNGEE. This CDR3 spans 16 amino acids. The entire variable domain, with the rest obtained from reference TRBV9 and TRBJ2-5, is as follows: DSGVTQTPKHLITATGQRVTLRCSPRSGDLSVYWYQQSLDQGLQFLIQYYNGEERAKGNILERFSAQQFPDLHSELNLSSLELGDSALYFCASSVNLAGGGETQYFGPGTRLLVL.

The rearrangement uses TRBV11-3 and TRBJ2-3, with D unresolved. Trimming cost V 0 bases and J 3 bases, with 4 bases left between them. The CDR3 sequence is 13 residues long. The V gene's germline CDR1 is SGHNT and CDR2 YENEEA. Here the CDR3 reads CASSLDPTDTQYF. CDR3 coding DNA: TGTGCCAGCAGCTTAGATCCGACAGATACGCAGTATTTT.

This sequence joins TRBV7-9 and TRBJ2-3, with 9 bases fitting TRBD2. After removal of 5 bases from V and 3 bases from J, the junction contained 9 bases not matched to a gene. The germline CDR1 and CDR2 sequences are SEHNR and FQNEAQ (reference sequence). The CDR3 is made up of 16 amino acids. CDR3 nucleotide sequence: TGTGCCAGCAGCCACATTAGCGGGAGCAGGACAGATACGCAGTATTTT. Its protein is CASSHISGSRTDTQYF. Together with reference TRBV7-9 and TRBJ2-3, the CDR3 gives the full variable domain: DTGVSQNPRHKITKRGQNVTFRCDPISEHNRLYWYRQTLGQGPEFLTYFQNEAQLEKSRLLSDRFSAERPKGSFSTLEIQRTEQGDSAMYLCASSHISGSRTDTQYFGPGTRLTVL.